This T cell receptor (beta chain) was observed in a study of blood T cell repertoires in COVID-19. The overall study: The origin of the acute and convalescent COVID-19 samples was the United States, Italy and Spain. The cDNA or gDNA used as material had been derived from T cells, B-cell-depleted T cells, or PBMCs.

Enrolment of Seattle patients took place during active infection, and they were followed longitudinally. Assay: immunoSEQ multiplex PCR; the TCRdb copy retains only in-frame clones and omits some. The sample contains about 410,000 clones, over 75% of which appear only once. The length of the CDR3 is 16 residues. The V segment lost 0 bases and the J segment 8 bases; nucleotides outside the gene matches: 8. Germline CDR1 and CDR2: MDHEN and SYDVKM. This chain joins TRBV28 and TRBJ1-2; 11 nucleotides agree with TRBD1. This TCR came from a middle-aged woman with COVID-19, enrolled during active disease. Sequencing was performed on peripheral blood. DNA for the CDR3: TGTGCCAGCAGTTTATGGGGGACAGGGGGAGTTTCGGGCTACACCTTC. Its protein is CASSLWGTGGVSGYTF.